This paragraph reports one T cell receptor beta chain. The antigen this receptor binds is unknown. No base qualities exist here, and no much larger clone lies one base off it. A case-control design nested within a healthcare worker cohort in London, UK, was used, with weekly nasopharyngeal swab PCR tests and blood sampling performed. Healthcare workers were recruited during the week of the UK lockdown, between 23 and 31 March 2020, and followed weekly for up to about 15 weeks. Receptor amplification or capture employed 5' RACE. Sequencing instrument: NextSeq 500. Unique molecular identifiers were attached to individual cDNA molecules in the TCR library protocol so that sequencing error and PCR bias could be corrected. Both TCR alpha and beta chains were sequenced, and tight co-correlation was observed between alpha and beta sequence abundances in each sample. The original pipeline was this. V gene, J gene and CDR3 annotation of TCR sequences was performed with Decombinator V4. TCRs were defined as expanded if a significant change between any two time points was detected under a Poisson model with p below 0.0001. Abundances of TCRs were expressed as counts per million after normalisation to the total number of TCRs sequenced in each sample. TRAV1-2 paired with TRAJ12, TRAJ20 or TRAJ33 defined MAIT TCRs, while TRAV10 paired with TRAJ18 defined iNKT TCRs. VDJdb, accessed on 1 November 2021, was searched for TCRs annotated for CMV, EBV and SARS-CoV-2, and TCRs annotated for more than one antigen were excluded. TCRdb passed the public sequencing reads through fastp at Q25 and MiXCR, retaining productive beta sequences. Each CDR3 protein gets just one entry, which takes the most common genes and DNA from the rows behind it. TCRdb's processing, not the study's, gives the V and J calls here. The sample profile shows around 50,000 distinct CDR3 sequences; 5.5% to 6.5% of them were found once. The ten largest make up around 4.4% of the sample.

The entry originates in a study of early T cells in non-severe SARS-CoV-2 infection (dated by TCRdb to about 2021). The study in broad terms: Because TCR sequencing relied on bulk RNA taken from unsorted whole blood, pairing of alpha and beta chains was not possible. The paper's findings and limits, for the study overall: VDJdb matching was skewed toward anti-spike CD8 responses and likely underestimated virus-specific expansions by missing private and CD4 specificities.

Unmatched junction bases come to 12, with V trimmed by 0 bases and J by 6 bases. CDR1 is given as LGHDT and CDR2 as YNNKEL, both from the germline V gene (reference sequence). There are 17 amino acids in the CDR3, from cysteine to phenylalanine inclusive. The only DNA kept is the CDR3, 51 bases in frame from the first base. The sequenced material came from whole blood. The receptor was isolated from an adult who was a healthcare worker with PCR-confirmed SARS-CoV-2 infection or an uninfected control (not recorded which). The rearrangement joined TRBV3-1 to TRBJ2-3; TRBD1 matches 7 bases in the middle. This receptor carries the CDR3 CASSQDRKQGVVDTQYF. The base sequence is TGTGCCAGCAGCCAAGATAGAAAGCAGGGGGTGGTGGATACGCAGTATTTT.